This TCR beta chain was documented in a study of blood T cell repertoires in COVID-19. About the study: Acute and convalescent COVID-19 specimens originated in the United States, Italy and Spain. The analysed material was cDNA or gDNA that came from T cells, B-cell-depleted T cells, or PBMCs.

Recruited during active infection, patients (from Seattle) were subsequently followed longitudinally. In the study's own analysis: How many nucleated cells were present was estimated from reference gene primer amplification. Using immunoSEQ multiplex PCR, the repertoire was profiled, and TCRdb retains in-frame clones only, with some absent. That table furnishes V, J and clone size, whereas the DNA furnished D and trimming. The table records 300,000 to 350,000 clones, about 87% of them present only once. CDR1 SEHNR and CDR2 FQNEAQ come from the germline V gene (reference sequence). V shed 5 bases, J shed 2 bases, and the junction held 6 bases outside the gene matches. The length of the CDR3 is 14 residues.

The chain combines TRBV7-9 with TRBJ2-7; 7 positions agree with TRBD1. The receptor's source is a woman aged 50 to 65 with COVID-19, enrolled during active disease. The sequencing input was peripheral blood. The CDR3: CASSPGTVPYEQYF. The CDR3 nucleotides are TGTGCCAGCAGCCCTGGGACAGTTCCCTACGAGCAGTACTTC. The full variable domain, completed using reference TRBV7-9 and TRBJ2-7, is DTGVSQNPRHKITKRGQNVTFRCDPISEHNRLYWYRQTLGQGPEFLTYFQNEAQLEKSRLLSDRFSAERPKGSFSTLEIQRTEQGDSAMYLCASSPGTVPYEQYFGPGTRLTVT.